This TCR beta chain is from a study of T cell responses to AZD1222 COVID-19 vaccine. TCRdb keeps only in-frame clones here, not all; method: immunoSEQ multiplex PCR. The top ten clones hold roughly an eighth of a sample with roughly 130,000 clones, roughly 84% of them seen once. V was clipped by 6 bases and J by 8 bases; unmatched bases: 9. CDR3 length equals 13 residues. Germline loops: CDR1 KGHSH, CDR2 LQKENI. The chain recombines TRBV18 with TRBJ1-2; 7 nucleotides line up with TRBD1. The receptor comes from an adult in good health. This sample comprised peripheral blood, obtained on day 0 of AZD1222 vaccination. In DNA, the CDR3 is TGTGCCAGCTCGTCCGGGACAGAAGGCGGCTACACCTTC. Translating it yields CASSSGTEGGYTF. The full variable domain, completed using reference TRBV18 and TRBJ1-2, is NAGVMQNPRHLVRRRGQEARLRCSPMKGHSHVYWYRQLPEEGLKFMVYLQKENIIDESGMPKERFSAEFPKEGPSILRIQQVVRGDSAAYFCASSSGTEGGYTFGSGTRLTVV.